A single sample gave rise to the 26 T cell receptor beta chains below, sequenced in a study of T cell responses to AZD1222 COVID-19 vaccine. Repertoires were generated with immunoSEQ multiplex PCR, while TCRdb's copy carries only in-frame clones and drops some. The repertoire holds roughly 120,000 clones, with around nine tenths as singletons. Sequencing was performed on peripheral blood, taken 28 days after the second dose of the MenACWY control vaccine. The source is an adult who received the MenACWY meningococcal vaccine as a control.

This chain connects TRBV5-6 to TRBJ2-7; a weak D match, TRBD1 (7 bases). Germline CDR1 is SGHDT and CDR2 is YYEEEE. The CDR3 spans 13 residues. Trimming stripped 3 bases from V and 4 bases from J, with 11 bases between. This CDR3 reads CASSSTGTYEQYV. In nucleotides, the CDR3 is TGTGCCAGCAGCTCGACAGGGACTTACGAGCAGTACGTC.

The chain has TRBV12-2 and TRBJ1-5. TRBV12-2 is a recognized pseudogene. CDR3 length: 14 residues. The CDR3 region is CASRLGSGNQPQHF. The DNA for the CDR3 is TGTGCAAGTCGCTTAGGTAGTGGCAATCAGCCCCAGCATTTT.

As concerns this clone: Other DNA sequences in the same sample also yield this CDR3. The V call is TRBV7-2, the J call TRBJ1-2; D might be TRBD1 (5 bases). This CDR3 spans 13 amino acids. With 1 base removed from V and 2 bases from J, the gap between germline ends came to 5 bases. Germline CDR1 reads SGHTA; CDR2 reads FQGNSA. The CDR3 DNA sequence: TGTGCCAGCAGCTTAGGACAGAACTATGGCTACACCTTC. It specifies CASSLGQNYGYTF.

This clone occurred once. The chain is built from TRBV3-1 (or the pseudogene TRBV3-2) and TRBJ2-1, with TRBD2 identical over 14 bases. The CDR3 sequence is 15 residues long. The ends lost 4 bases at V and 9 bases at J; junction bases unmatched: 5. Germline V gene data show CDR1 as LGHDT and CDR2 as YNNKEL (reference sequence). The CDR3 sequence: CASSRGLAGVGEQFF. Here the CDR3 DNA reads TGTGCCAGCAGCCGGGGACTAGCGGGAGTGGGTGAGCAGTTCTTC.

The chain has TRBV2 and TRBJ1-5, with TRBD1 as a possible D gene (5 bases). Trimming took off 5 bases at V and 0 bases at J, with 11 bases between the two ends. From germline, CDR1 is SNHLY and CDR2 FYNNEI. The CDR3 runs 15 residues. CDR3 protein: CASSPGTTSNQPQHF. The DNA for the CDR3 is TGTGCCAGCAGTCCCGGGACGACTAGCAATCAGCCCCAGCATTTT. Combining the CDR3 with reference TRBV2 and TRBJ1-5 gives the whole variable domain EPEVTQTPSHQVTQMGQEVILRCVPISNHLYFYWYRQILGQKVEFLVSFYNNEISEKSEIFDDQFSVERPDGSNFTLKIRSTKLEDSAMYFCASSPGTTSNQPQHFGDGTRLSIL.

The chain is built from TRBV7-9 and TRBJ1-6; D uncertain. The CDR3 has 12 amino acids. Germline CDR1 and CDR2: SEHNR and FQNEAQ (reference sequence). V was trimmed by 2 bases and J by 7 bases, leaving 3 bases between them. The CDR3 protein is CASSLINSPLHF. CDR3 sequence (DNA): TGTGCCAGCAGCTTAATCAATTCACCCCTCCACTTT.

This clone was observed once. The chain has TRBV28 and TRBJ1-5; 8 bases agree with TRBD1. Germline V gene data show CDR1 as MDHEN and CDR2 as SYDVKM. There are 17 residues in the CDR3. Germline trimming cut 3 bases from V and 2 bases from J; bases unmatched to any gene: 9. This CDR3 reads CASSFRAGGNRNQPQHF. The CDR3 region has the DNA TGTGCCAGCAGTTTCAGAGCAGGGGGCAATCGCAATCAGCCCCAGCATTTT.

CDR3 residues: CATSRAGIGYTF. The CDR3 DNA follows: TGTGCCACCAGCAGAGCGGGGATAGGCTACACCTTC. This chain links TRBV15 with TRBJ1-2; D ambiguous. CDR1 and CDR2 from the germline V gene are LNHNV and YYDKDF (reference sequence). V was pared by 1 base and J by 8 bases, with 8 bases between. The CDR3 contains 12 residues.

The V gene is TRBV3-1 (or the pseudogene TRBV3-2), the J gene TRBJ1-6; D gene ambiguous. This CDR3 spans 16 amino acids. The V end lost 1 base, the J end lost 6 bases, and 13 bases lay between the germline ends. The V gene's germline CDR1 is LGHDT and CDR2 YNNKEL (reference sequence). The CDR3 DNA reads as TGTGCCAGCAGCCAAGGCATTTTGGCAGTTAATTCACCCCTCCACTTT. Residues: CASSQGILAVNSPLHF.

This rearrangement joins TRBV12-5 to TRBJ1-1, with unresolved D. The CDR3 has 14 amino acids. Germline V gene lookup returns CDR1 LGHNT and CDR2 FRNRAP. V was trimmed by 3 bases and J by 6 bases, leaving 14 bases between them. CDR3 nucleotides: TGTGCTAGTGGTTTTGACCCTCAGGAAGCTGAAGCTTTCTTT. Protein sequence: CASGFDPQEAEAFF.

The CDR3 DNA is TGTGCCAGCAGCTTAGTCCCGAGCTCCTACAATGAGCAGTTCTTC. This encodes CASSLVPSSYNEQFF. The V call is TRBV7-7, the J call TRBJ2-1, with D hard to call. V gave up 1 base and J gave up 0 bases, with 7 bases separating them. CDR3 size: 15 residues. The germline V gene encodes CDR1 SSHAT and CDR2 FNYEAQ (reference sequence).

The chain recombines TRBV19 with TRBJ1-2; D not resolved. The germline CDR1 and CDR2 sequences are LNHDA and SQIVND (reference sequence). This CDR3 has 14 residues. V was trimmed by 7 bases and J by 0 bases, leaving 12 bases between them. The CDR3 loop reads CASKESGANYGYTF. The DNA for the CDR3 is TGTGCCAGTAAGGAGTCAGGCGCTAACTATGGCTACACCTTC.

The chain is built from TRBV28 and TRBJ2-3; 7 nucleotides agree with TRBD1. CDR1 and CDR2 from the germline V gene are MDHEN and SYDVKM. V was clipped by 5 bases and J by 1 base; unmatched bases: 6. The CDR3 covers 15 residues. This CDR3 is CASSPDRLRTDTQYF. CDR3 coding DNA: TGTGCCAGCAGTCCGGACAGGCTGCGCACAGATACGCAGTATTTT.

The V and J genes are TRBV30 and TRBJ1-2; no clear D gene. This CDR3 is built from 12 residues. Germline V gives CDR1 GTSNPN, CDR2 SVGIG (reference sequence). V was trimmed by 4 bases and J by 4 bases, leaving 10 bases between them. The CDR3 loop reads CAWTQGSYGYTF. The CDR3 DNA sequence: TGTGCCTGGACGCAAGGATCCTATGGCTACACCTTC. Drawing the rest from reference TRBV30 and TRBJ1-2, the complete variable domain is SQTIHQWPATLVQPVGSPLSLECTVEGTSNPNLYWYRQAAGRGLQLLFYSVGIGQISSEVPQNLSASRPQDRQFILSSKKLLLSDSGFYLCAWTQGSYGYTFGSGTRLTVV.

The CDR3 bases are TGTGCCAGCAGCAACGGAGGGGGATGGAGCACAGATACGCAGTATTTT. Its translation is CASSNGGGWSTDTQYF. V is TRBV11-1 and J is TRBJ2-3; D is perhaps TRBD1 or TRBD2 (6 bases each). The germline CDR1 and CDR2 sequences are SGHAT and FQDESV (reference sequence). Trimming removed 5 bases from V and 0 bases from J, with 15 bases in between. The length of the CDR3 is 16 residues.

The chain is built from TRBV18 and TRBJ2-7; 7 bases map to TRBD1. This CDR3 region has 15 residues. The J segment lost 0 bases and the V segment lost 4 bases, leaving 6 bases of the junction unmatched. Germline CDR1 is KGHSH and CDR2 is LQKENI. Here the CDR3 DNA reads TGTGCCAGCTCACGTGGGACAGAGAGCTCCTACGAGCAGTACTTC. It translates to CASSRGTESSYEQYF.

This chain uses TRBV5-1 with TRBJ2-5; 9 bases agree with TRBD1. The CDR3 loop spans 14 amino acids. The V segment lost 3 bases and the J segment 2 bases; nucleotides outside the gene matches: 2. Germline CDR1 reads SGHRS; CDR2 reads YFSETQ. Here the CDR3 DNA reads TGCGCCAGCAGCTCAGACAGGGGGCAAGAGACCCAGTACTTC. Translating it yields CASSSDRGQETQYF.

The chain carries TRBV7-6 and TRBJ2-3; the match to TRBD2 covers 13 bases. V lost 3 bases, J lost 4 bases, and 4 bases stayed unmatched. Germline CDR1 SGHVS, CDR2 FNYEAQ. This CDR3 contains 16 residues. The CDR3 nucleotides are TGTGCCAGCAGCTTTACTAGCGGGAGGGGCTCAGATACGCAGTATTTT. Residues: CASSFTSGRGSDTQYF.

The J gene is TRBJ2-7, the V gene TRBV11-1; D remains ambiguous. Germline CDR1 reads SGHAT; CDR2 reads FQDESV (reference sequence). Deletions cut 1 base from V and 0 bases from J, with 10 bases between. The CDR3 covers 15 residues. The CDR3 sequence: CASSLGALGSYEQYF. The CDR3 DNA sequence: TGTGCCAGCAGCTTAGGCGCCCTGGGCTCCTACGAGCAGTACTTC. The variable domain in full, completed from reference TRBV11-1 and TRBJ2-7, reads EAEVAQSPRYKITEKSQAVAFWCDPISGHATLYWYRQILGQGPELLVQFQDESVVDDSQLPKDRFSAERLKGVDSTLKIQPAELGDSAMYLCASSLGALGSYEQYFGPGTRLTVT.

As DNA, the CDR3 is TGTGCCAGTAGTATAGCGGACAGAATTTTCAATCAGCCCCAGCATTTT. Encoded protein: CASSIADRIFNQPQHF. This chain connects TRBV19 to TRBJ1-5; possible D gene TRBD1, 6 bases. Trimming removed 1 base at V and 3 bases at J, with 13 bases between. Germline assignment: CDR1 LNHDA and CDR2 SQIVND (reference sequence). The CDR3 is made up of 16 amino acids.

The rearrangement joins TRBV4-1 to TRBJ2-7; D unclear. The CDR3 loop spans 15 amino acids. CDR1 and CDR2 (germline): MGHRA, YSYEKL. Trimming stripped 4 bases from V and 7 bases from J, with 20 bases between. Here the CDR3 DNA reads TGCGCCAGCAGCCGTACCGGGCCCGCCTCATGGGAGCAGTACTTC. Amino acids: CASSRTGPASWEQYF.

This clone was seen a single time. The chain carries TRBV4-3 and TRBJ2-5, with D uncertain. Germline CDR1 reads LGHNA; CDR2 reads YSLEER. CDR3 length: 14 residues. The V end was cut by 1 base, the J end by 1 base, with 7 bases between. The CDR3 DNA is TGCGCCAGCAGCCAAGGGACGTTCCAAGAGACCCAGTACTTC. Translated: CASSQGTFQETQYF.

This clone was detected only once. CDR3 bases: TGTGCCAGCAGCACCCGGGACAGGGCCGAGCAGTACGTC. Translating it yields CASSTRDRAEQYV. The rearrangement links TRBV21-1 to TRBJ2-7; the table's D call, TRBD1, has no DNA check behind it. TRBV21-1 is given as a pseudogene. The CDR3 extends over 13 amino acids.

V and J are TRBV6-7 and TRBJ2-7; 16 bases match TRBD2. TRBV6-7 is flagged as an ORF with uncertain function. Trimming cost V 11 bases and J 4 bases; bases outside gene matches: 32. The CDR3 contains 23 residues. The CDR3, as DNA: TGTGCCGGCTCCCACCACTTTGGGACTAGCGGGGGGGCCAGGTCGTTGTGTACGTACGAGCAGTACGTC. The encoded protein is CAGSHHFGTSGGARSLCTYEQYV.

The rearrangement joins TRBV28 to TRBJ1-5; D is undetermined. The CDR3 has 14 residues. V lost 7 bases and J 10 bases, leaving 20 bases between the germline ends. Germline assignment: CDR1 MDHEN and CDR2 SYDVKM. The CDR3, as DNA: TGTGCCAGCACCTCTGGACCGCATTTCAAACCCCAGCATTTT. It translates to CASTSGPHFKPQHF.

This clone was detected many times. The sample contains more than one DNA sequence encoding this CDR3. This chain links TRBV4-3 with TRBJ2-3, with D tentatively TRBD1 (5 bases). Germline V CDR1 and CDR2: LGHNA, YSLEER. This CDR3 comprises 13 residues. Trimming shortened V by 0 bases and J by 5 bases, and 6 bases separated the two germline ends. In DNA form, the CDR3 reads TGCGCCAGCAGCCAAGACAGGGTAGATACGCAGTATTTT. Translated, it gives CASSQDRVDTQYF.